The entry below gives a single T cell receptor beta chain sequence along with its context. Its target is not known. The sample's time point: newly diagnosed GD, antithyroid drugs for less than 3 months. The authors made the TCR library using RNA they extracted from PBMCs. Sequencing libraries for TCR beta were prepared with iRepertoire HTBI primers and Arm-PCR of CDR3 regions. Each CDR3 protein is one row after TCRdb ran MiXCR on the multiplex PCR reads. The sample holds around 420,000 distinct CDR3 sequences, around 16% seen once. The sample originates from a study of regulatory T cells in long-lasting Graves disease. Study findings and constraints: The study found persistent patients shared more public clonotypes (roughly 2,800) than new patients (approximately 970).

The data also belong to a second study, concerning T cells in Graves' hyperthyroidism and ophthalmopathy.

The sample in question was peripheral blood mononuclear cells (PBMCs), obtained at new diagnosis, from a patient treated with antithyroid drugs. This receptor was identified in a woman in her thirties or forties with Graves disease.

The CDR3: CAIVRGLEDTEAFF. The CDR3, as DNA: TGTGCCATCGTTCGGGGGCTTGAGGACACTGAAGCTTTCTTT. This chain connects TRBV10-3 to TRBJ1-1; D possibly corresponds to TRBD1 (6 bases). CDR1 is ENHRY, CDR2 SYGVKD, per germline. CDR3 length equals 14 residues. Trimming took off 8 bases at V and 3 bases at J, with 16 bases between the two ends.